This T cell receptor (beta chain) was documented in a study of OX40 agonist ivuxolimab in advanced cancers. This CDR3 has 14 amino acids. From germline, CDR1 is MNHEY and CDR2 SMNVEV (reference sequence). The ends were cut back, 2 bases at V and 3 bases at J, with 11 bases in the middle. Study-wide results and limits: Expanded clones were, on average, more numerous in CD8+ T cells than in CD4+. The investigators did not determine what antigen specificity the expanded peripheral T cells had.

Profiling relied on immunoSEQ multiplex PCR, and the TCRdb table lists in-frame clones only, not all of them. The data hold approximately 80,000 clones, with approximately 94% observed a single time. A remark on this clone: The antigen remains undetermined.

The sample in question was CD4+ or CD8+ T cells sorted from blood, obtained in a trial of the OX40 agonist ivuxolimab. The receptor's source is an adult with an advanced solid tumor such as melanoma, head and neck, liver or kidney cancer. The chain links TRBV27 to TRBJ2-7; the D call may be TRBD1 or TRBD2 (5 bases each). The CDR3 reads CASSLQGDIYEQYF. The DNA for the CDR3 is TGTGCCAGCAGTTTACAGGGAGATATCTACGAGCAGTACTTC.